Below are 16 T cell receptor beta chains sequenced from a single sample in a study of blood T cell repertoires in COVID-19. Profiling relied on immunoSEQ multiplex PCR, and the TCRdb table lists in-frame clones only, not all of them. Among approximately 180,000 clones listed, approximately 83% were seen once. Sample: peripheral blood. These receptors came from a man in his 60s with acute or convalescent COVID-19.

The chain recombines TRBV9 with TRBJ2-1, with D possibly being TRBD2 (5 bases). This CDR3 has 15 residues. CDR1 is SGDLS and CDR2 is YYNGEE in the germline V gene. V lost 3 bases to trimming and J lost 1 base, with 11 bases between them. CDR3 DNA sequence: TGTGCCAGCAGCGAAAAGGACTTATCCTACAATGAGCAGTTCTTC. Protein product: CASSEKDLSYNEQFF.

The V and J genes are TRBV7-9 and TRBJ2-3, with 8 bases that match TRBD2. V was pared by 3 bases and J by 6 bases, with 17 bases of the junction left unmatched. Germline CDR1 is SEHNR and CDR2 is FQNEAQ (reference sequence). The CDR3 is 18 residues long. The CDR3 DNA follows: TGTGCCAGCAGCTTCCGTCTAGCGGGCCAACCCGGGGCTGATACGCAGTATTTT. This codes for CASSFRLAGQPGADTQYF. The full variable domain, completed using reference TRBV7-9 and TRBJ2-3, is DTGVSQNPRHKITKRGQNVTFRCDPISEHNRLYWYRQTLGQGPEFLTYFQNEAQLEKSRLLSDRFSAERPKGSFSTLEIQRTEQGDSAMYLCASSFRLAGQPGADTQYFGPGTRLTVL.

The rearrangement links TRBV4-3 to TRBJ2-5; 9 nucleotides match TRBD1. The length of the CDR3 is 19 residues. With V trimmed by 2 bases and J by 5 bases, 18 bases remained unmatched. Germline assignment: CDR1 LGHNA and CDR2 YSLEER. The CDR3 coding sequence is TGCGCCAGCAGCCAACCCCCGGAGGGGACAGGGAGATTAATGGAGACCCAGTACTTC. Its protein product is CASSQPPEGTGRLMETQYF.

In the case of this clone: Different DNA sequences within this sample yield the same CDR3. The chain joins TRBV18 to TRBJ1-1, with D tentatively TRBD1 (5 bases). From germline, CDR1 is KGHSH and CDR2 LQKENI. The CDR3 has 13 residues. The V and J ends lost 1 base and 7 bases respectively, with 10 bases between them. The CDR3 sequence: CASSPLAGVEAFF. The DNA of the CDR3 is TGTGCCAGCTCACCACTGGCGGGGGTTGAAGCTTTCTTT.

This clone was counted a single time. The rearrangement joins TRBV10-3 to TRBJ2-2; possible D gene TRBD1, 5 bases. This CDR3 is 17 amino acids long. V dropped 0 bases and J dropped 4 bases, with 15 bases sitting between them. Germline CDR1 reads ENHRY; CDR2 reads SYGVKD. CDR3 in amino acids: CAISESRGQQGTGELFF. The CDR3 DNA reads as TGTGCCATCAGTGAGTCTAGGGGCCAGCAGGGCACCGGGGAGCTGTTTTTT.

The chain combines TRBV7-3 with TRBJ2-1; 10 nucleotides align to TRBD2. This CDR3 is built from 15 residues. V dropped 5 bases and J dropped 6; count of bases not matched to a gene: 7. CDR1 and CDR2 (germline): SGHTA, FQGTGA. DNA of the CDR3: TGTGCCAGCAGCCTTCGGGCTAGCGGGAGCAATGAGCAGTTCTTC. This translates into CASSLRASGSNEQFF.

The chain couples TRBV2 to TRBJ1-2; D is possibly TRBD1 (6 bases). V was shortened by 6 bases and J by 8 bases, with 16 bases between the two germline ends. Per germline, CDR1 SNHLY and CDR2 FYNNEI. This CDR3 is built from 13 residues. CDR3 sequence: CASRGLDSLGYTF. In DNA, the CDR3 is TGTGCCAGCAGGGGGTTGGACAGCCTCGGCTACACCTTC.

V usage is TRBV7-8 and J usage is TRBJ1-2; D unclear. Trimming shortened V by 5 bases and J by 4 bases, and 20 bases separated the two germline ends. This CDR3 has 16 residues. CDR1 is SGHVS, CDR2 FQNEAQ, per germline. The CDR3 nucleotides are TGTGCCAGCAGCGAGTTTGGTACCGCCTTCCTCTATGGCTACACCTTC. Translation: CASSEFGTAFLYGYTF.

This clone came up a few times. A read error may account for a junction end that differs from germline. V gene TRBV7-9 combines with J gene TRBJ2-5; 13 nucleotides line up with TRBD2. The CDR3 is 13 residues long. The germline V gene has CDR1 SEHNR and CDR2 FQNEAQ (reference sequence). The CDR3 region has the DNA TGTGCCAGCAGCTATCCGGGGACTAGCGGGACGAACTTC. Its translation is CASSYPGTSGTNF.

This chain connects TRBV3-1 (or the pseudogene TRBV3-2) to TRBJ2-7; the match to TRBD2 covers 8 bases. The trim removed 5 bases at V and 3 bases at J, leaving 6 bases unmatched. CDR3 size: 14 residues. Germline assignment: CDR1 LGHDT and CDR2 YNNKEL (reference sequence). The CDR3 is CASSSAGVGYEQYF. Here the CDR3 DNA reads TGTGCCAGCAGCTCAGCGGGAGTAGGCTACGAGCAGTACTTC.

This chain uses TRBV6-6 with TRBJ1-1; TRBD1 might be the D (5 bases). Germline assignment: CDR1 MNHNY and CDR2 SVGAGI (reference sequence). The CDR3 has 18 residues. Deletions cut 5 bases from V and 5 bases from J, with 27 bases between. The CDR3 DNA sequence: TGTGCCAGCAGTCTACGGGGAGGGGTGTTTTACTCTAATACTGAAGCTTTCTTT. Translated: CASSLRGGVFYSNTEAFF.

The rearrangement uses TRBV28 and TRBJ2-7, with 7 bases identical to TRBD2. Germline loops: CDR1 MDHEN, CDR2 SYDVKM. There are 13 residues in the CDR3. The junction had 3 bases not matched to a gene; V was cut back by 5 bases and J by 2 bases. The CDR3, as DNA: TGTGCCAGCAGTGGGGGACTACCCTACGAGCAGTACTTC. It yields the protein CASSGGLPYEQYF.

This CDR3 is CASQGPYNEQFF. The CDR3 nucleotides are TGTGCCAGCCAGGGTCCCTACAATGAGCAGTTCTTC. The chain combines TRBV19 with TRBJ2-1; possibly TRBD1 for D (5 bases). The CDR3 contains 12 residues. V shed 9 bases and J shed 2 bases, with 8 bases lying between them. Germline V gene data show CDR1 as LNHDA and CDR2 as SQIVND (reference sequence).

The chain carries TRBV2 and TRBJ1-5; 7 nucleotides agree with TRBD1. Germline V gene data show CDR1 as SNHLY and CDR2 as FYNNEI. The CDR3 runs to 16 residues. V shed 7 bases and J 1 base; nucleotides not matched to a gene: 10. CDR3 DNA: TGTGCCAGCAAGGGGGCAGGGAGAGGGAGCAATCAGCCCCAGCATTTT. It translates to CASKGAGRGSNQPQHF.

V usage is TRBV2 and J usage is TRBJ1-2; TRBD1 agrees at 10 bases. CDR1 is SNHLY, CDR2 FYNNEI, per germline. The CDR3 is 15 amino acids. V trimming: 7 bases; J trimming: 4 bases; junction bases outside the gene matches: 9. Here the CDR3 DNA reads TGTGCCAGCACAGGCGACAGGGGGCCCTTCTATGGCTACACCTTC. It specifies CASTGDRGPFYGYTF. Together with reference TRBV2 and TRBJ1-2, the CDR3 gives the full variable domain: EPEVTQTPSHQVTQMGQEVILRCVPISNHLYFYWYRQILGQKVEFLVSFYNNEISEKSEIFDDQFSVERPDGSNFTLKIRSTKLEDSAMYFCASTGDRGPFYGYTFGSGTRLTVV.

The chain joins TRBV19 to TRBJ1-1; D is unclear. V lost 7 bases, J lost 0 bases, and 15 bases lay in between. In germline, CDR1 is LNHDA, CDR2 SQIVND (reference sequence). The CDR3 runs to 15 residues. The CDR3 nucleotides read TGTGCCAGTAACCTTGGAGGCAGCATGAACACTGAAGCTTTCTTT. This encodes CASNLGGSMNTEAFF.